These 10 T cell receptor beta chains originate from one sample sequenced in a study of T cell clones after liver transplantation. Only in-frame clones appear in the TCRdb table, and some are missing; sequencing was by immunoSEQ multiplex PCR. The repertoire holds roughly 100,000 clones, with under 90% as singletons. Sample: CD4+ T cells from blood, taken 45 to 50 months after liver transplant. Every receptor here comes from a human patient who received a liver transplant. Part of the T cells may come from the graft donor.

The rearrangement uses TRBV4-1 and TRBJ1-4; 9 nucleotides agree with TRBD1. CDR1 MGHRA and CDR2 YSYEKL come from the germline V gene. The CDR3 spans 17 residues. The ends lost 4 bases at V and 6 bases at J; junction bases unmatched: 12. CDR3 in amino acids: CASSPSGTGIKDEKLFF. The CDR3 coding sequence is TGCGCCAGCAGCCCGTCTGGGACAGGGATTAAGGATGAAAAACTGTTTTTT.

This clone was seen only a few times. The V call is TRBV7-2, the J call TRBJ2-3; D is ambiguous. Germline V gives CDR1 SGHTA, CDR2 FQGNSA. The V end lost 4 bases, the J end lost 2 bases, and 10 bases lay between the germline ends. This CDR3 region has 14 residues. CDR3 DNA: TGTGCCAGCAGCTACTTCAAAACCACAGATACGCAGTATTTT. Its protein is CASSYFKTTDTQYF. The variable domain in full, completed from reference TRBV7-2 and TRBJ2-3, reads GAGVSQSPSNKVTEKGKDVELRCDPISGHTALYWYRQSLGQGLEFLIYFQGNSAPDKSGLPSDRFSAERTGGSVSTLTIQRTQQEDSAVYLCASSYFKTTDTQYFGPGTRLTVL.

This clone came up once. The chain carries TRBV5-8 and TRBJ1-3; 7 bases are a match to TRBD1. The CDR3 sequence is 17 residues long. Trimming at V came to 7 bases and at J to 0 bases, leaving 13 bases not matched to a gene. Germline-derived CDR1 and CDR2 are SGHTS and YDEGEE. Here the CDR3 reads CASCTGEGFLSGNTIYF. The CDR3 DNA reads TGTGCCAGCTGCACAGGGGAAGGCTTCCTCTCTGGAAACACCATATATTTT.

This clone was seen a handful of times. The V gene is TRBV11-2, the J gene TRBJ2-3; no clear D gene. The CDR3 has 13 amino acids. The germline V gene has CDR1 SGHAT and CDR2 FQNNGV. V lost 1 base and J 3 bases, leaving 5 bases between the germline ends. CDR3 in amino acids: CASSLALTDTQYF. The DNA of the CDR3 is TGTGCCAGCAGCTTAGCCCTAACAGATACGCAGTATTTT. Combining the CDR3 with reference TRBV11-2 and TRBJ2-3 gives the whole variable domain EAGVAQSPRYKIIEKRQSVAFWCNPISGHATLYWYQQILGQGPKLLIQFQNNGVVDDSQLPKDRFSAERLKGVDSTLKIQPAKLEDSAVYLCASSLALTDTQYFGPGTRLTVL.

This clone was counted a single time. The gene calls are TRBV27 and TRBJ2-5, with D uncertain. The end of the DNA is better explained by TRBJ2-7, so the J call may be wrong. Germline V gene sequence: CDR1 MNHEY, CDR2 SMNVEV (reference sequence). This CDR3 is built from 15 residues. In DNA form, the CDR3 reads TGTGCCAGCAGTTTGGTAGAGAGACCGAGCTACGAGCAGTACTTC. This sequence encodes CASSLVERPSYEQYF.

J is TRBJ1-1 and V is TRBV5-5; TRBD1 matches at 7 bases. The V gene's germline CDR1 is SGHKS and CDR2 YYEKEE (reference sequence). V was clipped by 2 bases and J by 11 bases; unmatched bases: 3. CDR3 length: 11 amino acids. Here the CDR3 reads CASSFDRDAFF. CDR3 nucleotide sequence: TGTGCCAGCAGCTTTGACAGGGACGCTTTCTTT.

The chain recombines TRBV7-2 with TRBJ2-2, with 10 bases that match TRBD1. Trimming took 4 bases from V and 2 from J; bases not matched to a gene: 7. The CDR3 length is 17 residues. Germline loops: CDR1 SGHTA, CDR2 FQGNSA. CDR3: CASSSGRDRGNTGELFF. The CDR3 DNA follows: TGTGCCAGCAGCTCTGGGCGGGACAGGGGAAACACCGGGGAGCTGTTTTTT. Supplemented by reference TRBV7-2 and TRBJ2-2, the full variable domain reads GAGVSQSPSNKVTEKGKDVELRCDPISGHTALYWYRQSLGQGLEFLIYFQGNSAPDKSGLPSDRFSAERTGGSVSTLTIQRTQQEDSAVYLCASSSGRDRGNTGELFFGEGSRLTVL.

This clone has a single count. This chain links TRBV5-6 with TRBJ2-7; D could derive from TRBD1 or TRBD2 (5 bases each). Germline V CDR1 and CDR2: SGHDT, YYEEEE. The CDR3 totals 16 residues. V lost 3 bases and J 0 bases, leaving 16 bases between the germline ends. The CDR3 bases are TGTGCCAGCAGCTGGAACCGGGACCGTGTCTCCTACGAGCAGTACTTC. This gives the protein CASSWNRDRVSYEQYF.

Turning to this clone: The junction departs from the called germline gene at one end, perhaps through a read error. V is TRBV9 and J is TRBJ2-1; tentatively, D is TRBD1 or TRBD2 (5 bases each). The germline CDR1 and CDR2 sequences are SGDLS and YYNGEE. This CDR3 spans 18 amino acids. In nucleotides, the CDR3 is TGTGCCAGCAGCACCCAACCGGGACCCCAACACTCCCACAATGAGCAGTTCTTC. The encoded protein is CASSTQPGPQHSHNEQFF.

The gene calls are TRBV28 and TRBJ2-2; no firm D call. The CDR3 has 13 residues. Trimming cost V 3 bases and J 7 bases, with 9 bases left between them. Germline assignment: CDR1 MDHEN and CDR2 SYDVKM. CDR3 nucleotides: TGTGCCAGCAGTTTGGGTATCATCGGGGAGCTGTTTTTT. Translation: CASSLGIIGELFF. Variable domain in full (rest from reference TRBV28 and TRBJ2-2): DVKVTQSSRYLVKRTGEKVFLECVQDMDHENMFWYRQDPGLGLRLIYFSYDVKMKEKGDIPEGYSVSREKKERFSLILESASTNQTSMYLCASSLGIIGELFFGEGSRLTVL.